This TCR beta chain was captured by sequencing in a study of early stage breast cancer tumors. Overall study: About 70% of the 16 invasive tumors were ER+, PR+ and HER2-. Samples were sequenced at approximately 10-fold average coverage.

Measured with immunoSEQ multiplex PCR; TCRdb has only the in-frame clones, and not every one. The sample consists of some 35,000 clones, around 68% of them appearing once. To note about this clone: Its antigen is undetermined.

Whole-study results and caveats: Tumor and normal breast were distinguished via blood comparison in about 90% of the 16 patients. Enriched TCRB sequences shared across patients were mostly commonly generated sequences.

What was sequenced was blood. The TCR originated in a person between 55 and 69 years old with breast cancer.

For the CDR3, the DNA is TGTGCCATCAGTGAGTTAGGGGCCTCCTACGAGCAGTACTTC. It is translated as CAISELGASYEQYF. This rearrangement joins TRBV10-3 to TRBJ2-7; TRBD1 is a possible D gene (5 bases). Trimming cost V 1 base and J 0 bases, with 7 bases left between them. Germline V gives CDR1 ENHRY, CDR2 SYGVKD. The CDR3 spans 14 residues.